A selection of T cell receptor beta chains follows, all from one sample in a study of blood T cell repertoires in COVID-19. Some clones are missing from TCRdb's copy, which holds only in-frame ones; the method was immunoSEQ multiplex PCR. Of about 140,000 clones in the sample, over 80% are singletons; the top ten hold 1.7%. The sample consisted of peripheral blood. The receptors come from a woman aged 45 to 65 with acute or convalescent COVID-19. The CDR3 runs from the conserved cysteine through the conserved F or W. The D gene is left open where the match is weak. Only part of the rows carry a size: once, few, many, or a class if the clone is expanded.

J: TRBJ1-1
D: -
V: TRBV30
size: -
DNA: TGTGCCTGGAGTGTACTTGACACTGAAGCTTTCTTT
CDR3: CAWSVLDTEAFF

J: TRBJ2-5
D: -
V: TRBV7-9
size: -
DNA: TGTGCCAGCAGCCAAACCCATTACCTAGGACTAGGGGGTCGGGAGACCCAGTACTTC
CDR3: CASSQTHYLGLGGRETQYF

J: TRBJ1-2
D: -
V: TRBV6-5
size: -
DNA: TGTGCCAGCACTAAGGGGAGGCTTGGCTACACCTTC
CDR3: CASTKGRLGYTF

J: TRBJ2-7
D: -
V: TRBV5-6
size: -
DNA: TGTGCCAGCAGCAGAGACATCTACGAGCAGTACTTC
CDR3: CASSRDIYEQYF

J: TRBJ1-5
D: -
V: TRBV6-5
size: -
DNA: TGTGCCAGCAGGAGGGAGATCCAGCCCCAGCATTTT
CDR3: CASRREIQPQHF

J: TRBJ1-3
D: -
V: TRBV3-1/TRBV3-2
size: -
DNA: TGTGCCACCAGCATCGGTGGGGGGGCCGGAAACACCATATATTTT
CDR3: CATSIGGGAGNTIYF

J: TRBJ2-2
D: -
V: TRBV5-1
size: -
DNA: TGCGCCAGCAGCTTGGCGCTAGTTGGGAGAGTGGGGGAGCTGTTTTTT
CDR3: CASSLALVGRVGELFF

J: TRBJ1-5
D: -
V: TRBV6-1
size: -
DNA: TGTGCCAGCAGTGAAGGGGCAGCTAATAGCAATCAGCCCCAGCATTTT
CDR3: CASSEGAANSNQPQHF

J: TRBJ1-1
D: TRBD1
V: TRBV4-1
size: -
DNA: TGCGCCAGCAGCCAAGAGTTGGACAGGGAGGCTTTCTTT
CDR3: CASSQELDREAFF

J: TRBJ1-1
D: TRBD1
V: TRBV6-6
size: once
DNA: TGTGCCAGCAGTTACGGGACAGGCTCTATGAACACTGAAGCTTTCTTT
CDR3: CASSYGTGSMNTEAFF

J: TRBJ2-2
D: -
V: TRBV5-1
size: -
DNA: TGCGCCAGCAGCCAAGACCAGGGGACCGGGGAGCTGTTTTTT
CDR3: CASSQDQGTGELFF

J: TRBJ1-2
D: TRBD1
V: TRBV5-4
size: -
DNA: TGTGCCAGCAGCCTGGGACAGGAGAACTATGGCTACACCTTC
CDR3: CASSLGQENYGYTF